This is a list of T cell receptor beta chains from one sample in a study of vaccination effects on CD4 cells after COVID-19. Their recognized antigens are unknown. Here immunoSEQ multiplex PCR was the method, and the copy in TCRdb shows in-frame clones only, minus some. The sample lists just under 45,000 clones; about 80% were seen once. The specimen comprised CD4+ T cells from PBMCs cultured with SARS-CoV-2 spike peptides, sampled before COVID-19 vaccination. The receptors were sampled from a human donor who received a COVID-19 vaccine. Each CDR3 is given without its conserved first and last residue. D genes are given only for firm matches.

cdr3_aa j_call d_call v_call
ATSERGTGAYGYT TRBJ1-2 TRBD1 TRBV24-1
ASTNEGLADHTQY TRBJ2-3 TRBD2 TRBV6-5
ASRAPGGADTQY TRBJ2-3 - TRBV6-5
ASSLPYPGNTIY TRBJ1-3 - TRBV28
ASTNRQTQETQY TRBJ2-5 - TRBV18
ASSPFTGTSSGNTIY TRBJ1-3 - TRBV5-1
ATSDATSGGTDTQY TRBJ2-3 TRBD2 TRBV24-1
SVGGGVDGYT TRBJ1-2 TRBD1 TRBV29-1
ASSPRVQDAYGYT TRBJ1-2 - TRBV18
ASSSWGEKVGYT TRBJ1-2 - TRBV6-5